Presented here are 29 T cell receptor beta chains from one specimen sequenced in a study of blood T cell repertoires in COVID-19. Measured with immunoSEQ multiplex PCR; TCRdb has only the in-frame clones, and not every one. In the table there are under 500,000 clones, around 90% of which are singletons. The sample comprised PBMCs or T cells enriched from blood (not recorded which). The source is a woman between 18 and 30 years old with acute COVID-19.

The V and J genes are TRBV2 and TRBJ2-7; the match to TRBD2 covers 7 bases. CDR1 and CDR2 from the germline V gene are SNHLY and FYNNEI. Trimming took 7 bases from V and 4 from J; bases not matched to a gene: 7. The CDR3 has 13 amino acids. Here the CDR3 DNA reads TGTGCCAGCACGGGACTACCAAGTTACGAGCAGTACTTC. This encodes CASTGLPSYEQYF.

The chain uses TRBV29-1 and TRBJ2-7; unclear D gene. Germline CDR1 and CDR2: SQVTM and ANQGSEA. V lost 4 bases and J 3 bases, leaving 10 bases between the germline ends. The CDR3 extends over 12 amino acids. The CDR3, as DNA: TGCAGCGTTGCCGACATCCTCTACGAGCAGTACTTC. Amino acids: CSVADILYEQYF.

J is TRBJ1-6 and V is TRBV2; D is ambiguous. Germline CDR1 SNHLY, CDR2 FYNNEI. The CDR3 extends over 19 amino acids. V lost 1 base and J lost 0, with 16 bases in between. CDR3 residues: CASSEDPGDISSYNSPLHF. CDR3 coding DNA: TGTGCCAGCAGTGAAGATCCTGGAGATATCAGCTCCTATAATTCACCCCTCCACTTT.

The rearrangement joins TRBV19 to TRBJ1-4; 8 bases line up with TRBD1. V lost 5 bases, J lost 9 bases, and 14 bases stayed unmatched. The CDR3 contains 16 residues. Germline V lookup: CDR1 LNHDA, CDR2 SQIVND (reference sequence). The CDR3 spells CASSPAGQGSTKKLFF. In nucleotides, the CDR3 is TGTGCCAGTAGTCCTGCCGGACAGGGTAGTACCAAAAAACTGTTTTTT.

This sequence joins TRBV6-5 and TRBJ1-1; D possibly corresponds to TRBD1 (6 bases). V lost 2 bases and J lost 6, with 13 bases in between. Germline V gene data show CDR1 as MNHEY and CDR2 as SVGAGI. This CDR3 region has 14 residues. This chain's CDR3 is CASSYDRSAPEAFF. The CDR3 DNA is TGTGCCAGCAGTTACGACAGGAGTGCGCCTGAAGCTTTCTTT.

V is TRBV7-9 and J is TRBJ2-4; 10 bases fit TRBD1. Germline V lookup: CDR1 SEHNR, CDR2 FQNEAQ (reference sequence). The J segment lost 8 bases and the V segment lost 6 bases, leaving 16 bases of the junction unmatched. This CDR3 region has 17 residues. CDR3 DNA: TGTGCCAGCAGGGAAACCTCCGGGACAGGGGATTTGGACATTCAGTACTTC. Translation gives CASRETSGTGDLDIQYF. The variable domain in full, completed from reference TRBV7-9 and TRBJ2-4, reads DTGVSQNPRHKITKRGQNVTFRCDPISEHNRLYWYRQTLGQGPEFLTYFQNEAQLEKSRLLSDRFSAERPKGSFSTLEIQRTEQGDSAMYLCASRETSGTGDLDIQYFGAGTRLSVL.

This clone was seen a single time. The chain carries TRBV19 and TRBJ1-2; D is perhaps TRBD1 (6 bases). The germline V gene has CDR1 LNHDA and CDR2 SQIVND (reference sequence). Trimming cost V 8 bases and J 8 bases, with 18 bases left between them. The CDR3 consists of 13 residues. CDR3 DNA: TGTGCCAGTCAAACCTGGGCAGGGGTCGGCTACACCTTC. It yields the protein CASQTWAGVGYTF.

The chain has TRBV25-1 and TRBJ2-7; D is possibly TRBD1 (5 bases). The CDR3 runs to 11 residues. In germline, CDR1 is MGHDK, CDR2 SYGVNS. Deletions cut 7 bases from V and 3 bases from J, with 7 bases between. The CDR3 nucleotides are TGTGCCAGCACGGACAACTACGAGCAGTACTTC. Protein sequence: CASTDNYEQYF.

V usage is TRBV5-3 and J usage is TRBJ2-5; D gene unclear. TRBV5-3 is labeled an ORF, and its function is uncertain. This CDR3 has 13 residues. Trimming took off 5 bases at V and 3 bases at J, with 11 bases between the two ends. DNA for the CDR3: TGTGCCAGAAGAGTAGCTTCAGAAGAGACCCAGTACTTC. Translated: CARRVASEETQYF.

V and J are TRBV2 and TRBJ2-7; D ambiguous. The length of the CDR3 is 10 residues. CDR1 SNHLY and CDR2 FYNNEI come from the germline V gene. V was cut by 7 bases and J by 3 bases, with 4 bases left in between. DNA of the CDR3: TGTGCCAGCACCGGCTACGAGCAGTACTTC. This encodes CASTGYEQYF.

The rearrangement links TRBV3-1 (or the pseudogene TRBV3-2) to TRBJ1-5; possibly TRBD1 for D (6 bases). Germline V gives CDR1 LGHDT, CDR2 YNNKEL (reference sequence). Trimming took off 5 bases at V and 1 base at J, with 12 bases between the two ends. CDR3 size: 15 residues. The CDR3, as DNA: TGTGCCAGCAGCACAGGGATGGGGAGCAATCAGCCCCAGCATTTT. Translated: CASSTGMGSNQPQHF.

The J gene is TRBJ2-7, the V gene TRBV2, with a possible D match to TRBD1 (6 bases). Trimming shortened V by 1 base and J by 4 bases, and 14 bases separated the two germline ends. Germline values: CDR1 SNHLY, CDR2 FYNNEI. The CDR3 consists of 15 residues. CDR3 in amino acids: CASSEEGGARYEQYF. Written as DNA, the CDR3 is TGTGCCAGCAGTGAAGAAGGGGGTGCTCGGTACGAGCAGTACTTC. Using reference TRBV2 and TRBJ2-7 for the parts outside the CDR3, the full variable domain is EPEVTQTPSHQVTQMGQEVILRCVPISNHLYFYWYRQILGQKVEFLVSFYNNEISEKSEIFDDQFSVERPDGSNFTLKIRSTKLEDSAMYFCASSEEGGARYEQYFGPGTRLTVT.

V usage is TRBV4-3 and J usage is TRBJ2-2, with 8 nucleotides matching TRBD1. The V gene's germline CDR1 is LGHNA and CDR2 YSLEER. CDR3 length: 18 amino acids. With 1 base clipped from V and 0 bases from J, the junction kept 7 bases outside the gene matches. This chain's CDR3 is CASSQVGQVFANTGELFF. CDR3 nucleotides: TGCGCCAGCAGCCAAGTGGGACAGGTATTCGCGAACACCGGGGAGCTGTTTTTT.

CDR3 in amino acids: CASSLSDRAGEKLFF. CDR3 DNA: TGTGCCAGCAGTTTATCGGACAGGGCCGGTGAAAAACTGTTTTTT. This chain connects TRBV27 to TRBJ1-4; 8 positions agree with TRBD1. This CDR3 is built from 15 residues. The trim removed 0 bases at V and 7 bases at J, leaving 4 bases unmatched. CDR1 is MNHEY, CDR2 SMNVEV, per germline (reference sequence).

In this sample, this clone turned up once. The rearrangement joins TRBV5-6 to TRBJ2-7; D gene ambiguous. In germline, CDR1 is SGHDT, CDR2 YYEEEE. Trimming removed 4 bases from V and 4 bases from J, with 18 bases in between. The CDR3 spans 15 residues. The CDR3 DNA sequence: TGTGCCAGCAGCCCCGCTCTGCTACCCCTGTACGAGCAGTACTTC. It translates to CASSPALLPLYEQYF.

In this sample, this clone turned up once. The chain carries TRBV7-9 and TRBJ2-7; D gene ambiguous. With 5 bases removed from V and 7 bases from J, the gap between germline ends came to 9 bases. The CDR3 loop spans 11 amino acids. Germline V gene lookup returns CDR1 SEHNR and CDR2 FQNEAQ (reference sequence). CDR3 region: CASSSPREQYF. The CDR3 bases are TGTGCCAGCAGCAGTCCGAGGGAGCAGTACTTC.

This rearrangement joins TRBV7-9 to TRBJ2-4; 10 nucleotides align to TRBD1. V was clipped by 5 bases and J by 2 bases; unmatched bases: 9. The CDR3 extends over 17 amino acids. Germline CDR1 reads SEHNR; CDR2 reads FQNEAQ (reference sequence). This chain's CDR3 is CASSNPEGQGTKNIQYF. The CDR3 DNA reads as TGTGCCAGCAGCAACCCGGAGGGACAGGGGACCAAAAACATTCAGTACTTC. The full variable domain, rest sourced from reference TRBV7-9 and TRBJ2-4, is DTGVSQNPRHKITKRGQNVTFRCDPISEHNRLYWYRQTLGQGPEFLTYFQNEAQLEKSRLLSDRFSAERPKGSFSTLEIQRTEQGDSAMYLCASSNPEGQGTKNIQYFGAGTRLSVL.

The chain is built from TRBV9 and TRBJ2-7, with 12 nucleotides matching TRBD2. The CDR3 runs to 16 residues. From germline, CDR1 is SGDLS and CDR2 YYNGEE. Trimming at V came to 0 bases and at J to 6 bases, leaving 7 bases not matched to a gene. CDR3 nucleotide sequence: TGTGCCAGCAGCGTAGCTAGCGGGAGGGCCGTTAGCGAGCAGTACTTC. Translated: CASSVASGRAVSEQYF.

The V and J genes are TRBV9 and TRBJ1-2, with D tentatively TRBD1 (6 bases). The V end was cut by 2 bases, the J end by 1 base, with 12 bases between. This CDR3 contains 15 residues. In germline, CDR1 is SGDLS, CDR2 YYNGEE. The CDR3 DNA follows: TGTGCCAGCAGCGTCCGGGACACCCTTAACTATGGCTACACCTTC. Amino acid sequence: CASSVRDTLNYGYTF.

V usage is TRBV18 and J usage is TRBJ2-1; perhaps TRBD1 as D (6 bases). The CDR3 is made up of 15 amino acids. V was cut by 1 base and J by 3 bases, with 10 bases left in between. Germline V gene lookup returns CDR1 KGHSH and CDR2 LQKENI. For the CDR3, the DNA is TGTGCCAGCTCACCACTAGAAGGGGGCTACAATGAGCAGTTCTTC. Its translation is CASSPLEGGYNEQFF.

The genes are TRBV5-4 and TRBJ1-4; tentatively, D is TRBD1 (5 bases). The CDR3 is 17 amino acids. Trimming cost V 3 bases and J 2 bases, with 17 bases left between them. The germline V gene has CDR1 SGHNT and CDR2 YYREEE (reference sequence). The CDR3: CASSSGGTVGTNEKLFF. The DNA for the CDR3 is TGTGCCAGCAGCTCTGGGGGGACTGTGGGGACTAATGAAAAACTGTTTTTT.

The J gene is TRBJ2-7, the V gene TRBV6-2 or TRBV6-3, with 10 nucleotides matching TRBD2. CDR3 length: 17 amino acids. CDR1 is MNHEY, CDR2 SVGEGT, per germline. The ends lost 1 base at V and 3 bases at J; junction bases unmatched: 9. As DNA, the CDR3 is TGTGCCAGCAGTTACTTTCGAGAGCGGGAGGGAGACTACGAGCAGTACTTC. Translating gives CASSYFREREGDYEQYF.

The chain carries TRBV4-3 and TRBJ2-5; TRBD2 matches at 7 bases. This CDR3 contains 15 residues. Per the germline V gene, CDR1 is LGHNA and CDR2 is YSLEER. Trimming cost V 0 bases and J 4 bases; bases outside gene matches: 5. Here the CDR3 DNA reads TGCGCCAGCAGCCAAGATCGGGCTAGCGGAGAGACCCAGTACTTC. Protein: CASSQDRASGETQYF.

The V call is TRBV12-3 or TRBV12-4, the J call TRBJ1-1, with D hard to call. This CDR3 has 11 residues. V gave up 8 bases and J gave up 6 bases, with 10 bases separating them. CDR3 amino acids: CASGLPAEAFF. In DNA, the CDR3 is TGTGCCAGCGGGCTTCCGGCTGAAGCTTTCTTT.

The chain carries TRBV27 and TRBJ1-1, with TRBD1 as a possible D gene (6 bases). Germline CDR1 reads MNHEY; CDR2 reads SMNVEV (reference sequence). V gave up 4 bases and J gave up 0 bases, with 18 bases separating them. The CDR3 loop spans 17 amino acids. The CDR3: CASSWGLPGQMNTEAFF. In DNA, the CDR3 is TGTGCCAGCAGTTGGGGGCTACCGGGACAAATGAACACTGAAGCTTTCTTT.

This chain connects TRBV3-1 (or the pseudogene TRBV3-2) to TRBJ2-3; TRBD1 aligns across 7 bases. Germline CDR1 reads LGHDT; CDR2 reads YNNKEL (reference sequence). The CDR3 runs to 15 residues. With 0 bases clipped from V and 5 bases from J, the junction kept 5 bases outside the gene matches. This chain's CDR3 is CASSQDRDRGDTQYF. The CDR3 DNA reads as TGTGCCAGCAGCCAAGATCGGGACAGAGGAGATACGCAGTATTTT.

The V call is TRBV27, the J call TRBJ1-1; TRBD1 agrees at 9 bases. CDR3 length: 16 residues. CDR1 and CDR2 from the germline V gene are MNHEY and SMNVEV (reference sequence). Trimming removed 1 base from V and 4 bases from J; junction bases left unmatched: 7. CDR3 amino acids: CASSLWGTGRGTEAFF. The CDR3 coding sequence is TGTGCCAGCAGTTTATGGGGGACAGGGCGGGGCACTGAAGCTTTCTTT.

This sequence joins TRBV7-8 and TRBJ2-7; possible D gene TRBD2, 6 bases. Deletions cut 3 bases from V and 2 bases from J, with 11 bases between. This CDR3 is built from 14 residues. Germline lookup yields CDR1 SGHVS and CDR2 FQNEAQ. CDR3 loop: CASSFRSGAYEQYF. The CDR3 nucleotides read TGTGCCAGCAGCTTCCGATCGGGGGCCTACGAGCAGTACTTC.

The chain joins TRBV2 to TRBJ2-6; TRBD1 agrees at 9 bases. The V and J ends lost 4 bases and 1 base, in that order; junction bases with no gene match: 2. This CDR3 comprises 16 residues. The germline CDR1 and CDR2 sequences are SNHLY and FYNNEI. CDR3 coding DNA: TGTGCCAGCAGTGGGGACAGGGAATCTGGGGCCAACGTCCTGACTTTC. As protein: CASSGDRESGANVLTF.